The 29 T cell receptor beta chains given below trace back to one sample, sequenced in a study of T-cell reconstitution after alpha-beta-depleted transplantation in children. Preparing the TCRbeta library involved the use of unique molecular identifiers. TCRdb reprocessed the PCR reads via MiXCR and lists one record per CDR3 protein. The repertoire holds about 980,000 distinct CDR3 sequences, with around 30% as singletons. The sequencing here drew on PBMCs, mostly from graft donor cells, taken 360 days after TCRalphabeta/CD19-depleted stem cell transplant. The receptors shown here come from a boy younger than two who had a stem cell transplant for SCID, so the T cells may come from the graft donor.

This clonotype has at least ten counts. J is TRBJ1-4 and V is TRBV6-5, with a tentative D call TRBD1 (5 bases). The length of the CDR3 is 14 residues. With 6 bases removed from V and 8 bases from J, the gap between germline ends came to 16 bases. The V gene's germline CDR1 is MNHEY and CDR2 SVGAGI. Here the CDR3 reads CASSSPRGREKLFF. The CDR3 coding sequence is TGTGCCAGCAGCTCTCCAAGGGGAAGGGAAAAACTGTTTTTT.

The chain uses TRBV5-1 and TRBJ1-1; no clear D. V was clipped by 4 bases and J by 1 base, with 11 bases between them. Germline CDR1 reads SGHRS; CDR2 reads YFSETQ. This CDR3 is 14 amino acids long. Here the CDR3 reads CASSARIRNTEAFF. CDR3 sequence (DNA): TGCGCCAGCAGCGCCCGAATACGGAACACTGAAGCTTTCTTT. Variable domain in full (rest from reference TRBV5-1 and TRBJ1-1): KAGVTQTPRYLIKTRGQQVTLSCSPISGHRSVSWYQQTPGQGLQFLFEYFSETQRNKGNFPGRFSGRQFSNSRSEMNVSTLELGDSALYLCASSARIRNTEAFFGQGTRLTVV.

This clonotype was seen a handful of times. The chain employs TRBV5-1 and TRBJ1-2; D gene ambiguous. Germline CDR1 SGHRS, CDR2 YFSETQ. The length of the CDR3 is 13 residues. V was shortened by 0 bases and J by 8 bases, with 11 bases between the two germline ends. CDR3 bases: TGCGCCAGCAGCTTGGAGACCGGCCCCGGCTACACCTTC. It specifies CASSLETGPGYTF.

This chain links TRBV5-6 with TRBJ2-5; 13 bases map to TRBD2. The CDR3 has 16 residues. Germline CDR1 and CDR2: SGHDT and YYEEEE. The trim removed 4 bases at V and 3 bases at J, leaving 6 bases unmatched. The CDR3 coding sequence is TGTGCCAGCAGCCGCCCCGGGACTAGCGGGGAAGAGACCCAGTACTTC. Its translation is CASSRPGTSGEETQYF.

The rearrangement joins TRBV28 to TRBJ2-1, with unresolved D. Germline V gives CDR1 MDHEN, CDR2 SYDVKM. V was shortened by 2 bases and J by 10 bases, with 9 bases between the two germline ends. The CDR3 is 12 residues long. The DNA for the CDR3 is TGTGCCAGCAGTTTAGGGAAAAGGGAGCAGTTCTTC. This encodes CASSLGKREQFF.

The genes are TRBV27 and TRBJ2-6, with D unclear. The CDR3 has 14 amino acids. The ends were cut back, 5 bases at V and 0 bases at J, with 5 bases in the middle. Germline CDR1 and CDR2: MNHEY and SMNVEV (reference sequence). CDR3: CASSPHSGANVLTF. The CDR3 coding sequence is TGTGCCAGCAGTCCCCACTCTGGGGCCAACGTCCTGACTTTC.

This chain connects TRBV6-2 or TRBV6-3 to TRBJ2-3, with a tentative D call TRBD1 (5 bases). CDR1 is MNHEY and CDR2 is SVGEGT in the germline V gene. CDR3 length equals 12 residues. Trimming cost V 6 bases and J 9 bases, with 13 bases left between them. The CDR3 spells CASRPTGETQYF. DNA for the CDR3: TGTGCCAGCAGACCTACAGGAGAAACGCAGTATTTT.

This clonotype came up a few times. V and J are TRBV20-1 and TRBJ2-1, with 9 bases that match TRBD2. CDR1 and CDR2 (germline): DFQATT, SNEGSKA (reference sequence). The CDR3 sequence is 13 residues long. J lost 2 bases, V lost 7 bases, and 3 bases had no gene match. CDR3 in DNA: TGCAGTGGGGGCGGGGGGGCCTACAATGAGCAGTTCTTC. Protein: CSGGGGAYNEQFF.

The V gene is TRBV5-1, the J gene TRBJ1-5; D call uncertain. V lost 5 bases, J lost 6 bases, and 12 bases lay in between. There are 13 residues in the CDR3. From germline, CDR1 is SGHRS and CDR2 YFSETQ. The CDR3 nucleotides read TGCGCCAGCAGTATTGTTTGGGGTCAGCCCCAGCATTTT. Its translation: CASSIVWGQPQHF.

V usage is TRBV28 and J usage is TRBJ2-7; unclear D gene. The CDR3 covers 14 residues. V lost 5 bases and J lost 2, with 13 bases in between. Germline V gene lookup returns CDR1 MDHEN and CDR2 SYDVKM. The CDR3 DNA reads TGTGCCAGCAGTCGTCGGCTTGCTACCTACGAGCAGTACTTC. It codes for CASSRRLATYEQYF.

In this sample, this clonotype turned up many times. The chain couples TRBV7-6 to TRBJ1-2; no definite D call. V lost 1 base and J 4 bases, leaving 7 bases between the germline ends. Germline V gene sequence: CDR1 SGHVS, CDR2 FNYEAQ. The CDR3 runs to 13 residues. The CDR3 DNA reads as TGTGCCAGCAGCTTAGGCCCGTCCTATGGCTACACCTTC. Translating gives CASSLGPSYGYTF.

This chain joins TRBV29-1 and TRBJ2-7, with a tentative D call TRBD2 (6 bases). CDR1 SQVTM and CDR2 ANQGSEA come from the germline V gene. The CDR3 is 11 residues long. V was clipped by 6 bases and J by 5 bases, with 11 bases between them. The CDR3 loop reads CSVGGVDEQYF. In nucleotides, the CDR3 is TGCAGCGTCGGGGGAGTGGACGAGCAGTACTTC.

J is TRBJ2-1 and V is TRBV29-1, with TRBD1 identical over 7 bases. Germline CDR1 and CDR2: SQVTM and ANQGSEA. V dropped 2 bases and J dropped 9; count of bases not matched to a gene: 10. The CDR3 loop spans 14 amino acids. CDR3 coding DNA: TGCAGCGTTGAATTACGACAGGGATATGTTGAGCAGTTCTTC. It encodes CSVELRQGYVEQFF.

This chain links TRBV20-1 with TRBJ2-1; 9 positions match TRBD2. J was trimmed by 4 bases and V by 0 bases; bases with no gene match: 7. From germline, CDR1 is DFQATT and CDR2 SNEGSKA (reference sequence). This CDR3 is built from 16 residues. CDR3 bases: TGCAGTGCTAGAGAACTAAGCGGGGGGAAGTACAATGAGCAGTTCTTC. Its protein is CSARELSGGKYNEQFF.

The chain links TRBV28 to TRBJ1-1; D is unclear. Trimming removed 1 base at V and 8 bases at J, with 29 bases between. The germline gives CDR1 MDHEN, CDR2 SYDVKM. This CDR3 spans 19 amino acids. This CDR3 reads CASSLSGTEFSGRVSEAFF. DNA for the CDR3: TGTGCCAGCAGTTTATCGGGTACAGAATTTTCCGGGCGGGTTTCCGAAGCTTTCTTT.

V and J are TRBV27 and TRBJ2-1; TRBD1 matches at 8 bases. J was trimmed by 1 base and V by 6 bases; bases with no gene match: 17. The germline gives CDR1 MNHEY, CDR2 SMNVEV (reference sequence). CDR3 size: 19 residues. This chain's CDR3 is CASSSLFSDRASSYNEQFF. Written as DNA, the CDR3 is TGTGCCAGCAGCTCTCTCTTCTCGGACAGGGCAAGTTCCTACAATGAGCAGTTCTTC.

The chain links TRBV5-1 to TRBJ1-4; 8 positions agree with TRBD1. CDR3 size: 17 residues. The germline gives CDR1 SGHRS, CDR2 YFSETQ. J lost 0 bases, V lost 4 bases, and 8 bases had no gene match. CDR3 in DNA: TGCGCCAGCAGCCCATGGACAGGGTCGGCAACTAATGAAAAACTGTTTTTT. Translated: CASSPWTGSATNEKLFF.

This clonotype was seen a handful of times. V and J are TRBV5-1 and TRBJ1-6, with D maybe TRBD1 (6 bases). The CDR3 is 21 amino acids. With 5 bases removed from V and 0 bases from J, the gap between germline ends came to 27 bases. Germline CDR1 is SGHRS and CDR2 is YFSETQ. CDR3 protein: CASREGDTALGLGSYNSPLHF. The CDR3 DNA is TGCGCCAGCAGAGAGGGGGACACGGCTTTAGGCTTAGGCTCCTATAATTCACCCCTCCACTTT.

This clonotype turned up a few times. The chain joins TRBV20-1 to TRBJ2-3; tentatively, D is TRBD1 or TRBD2 (5 bases each). CDR1 DFQATT and CDR2 SNEGSKA come from the germline V gene (reference sequence). CDR3 size: 13 residues. With 6 bases removed from V and 2 bases from J, the gap between germline ends came to 12 bases. The CDR3 loop is CSAEGPYTDTQYF. DNA of the CDR3: TGCAGTGCAGAGGGGCCTTACACAGATACGCAGTATTTT.

V and J are TRBV19 and TRBJ2-5; either TRBD1 or TRBD2 may supply D (5 bases each). Between the trimmed V and J ends, which lost 3 bases and 1 base, there was a span of 12 bases. Germline CDR1 is LNHDA and CDR2 is SQIVND (reference sequence). This CDR3 is 15 amino acids long. The CDR3 bases are TGTGCCAGTAGTATTAGTTCCGGGACCCAAGAGACCCAGTACTTC. Translating gives CASSISSGTQETQYF.

V gene TRBV7-2 combines with J gene TRBJ2-7; 10 positions match TRBD2. The CDR3 totals 15 residues. Trimming removed 5 bases from V and 2 bases from J; junction bases left unmatched: 6. The germline gives CDR1 SGHTA, CDR2 FQGNSA. In DNA, the CDR3 is TGTGCCAGCAGCGTCGCTAGCGGGGGAACCTACGAGCAGTACTTC. It codes for CASSVASGGTYEQYF.

This clonotype was observed many times. The chain has TRBV9 and TRBJ2-3; possible D gene TRBD1, 6 bases. The germline V gene has CDR1 SGDLS and CDR2 YYNGEE. The ends were cut back, 0 bases at V and 2 bases at J, with 13 bases in the middle. This CDR3 contains 16 residues. This CDR3 reads CASSVVVGGSTDTQYF. The CDR3 DNA sequence: TGTGCCAGCAGCGTAGTAGTAGGGGGATCCACAGATACGCAGTATTTT.

This chain connects TRBV12-3 or TRBV12-4 to TRBJ1-1, with D maybe TRBD1 (5 bases). V dropped 3 bases and J dropped 0 bases, with 17 bases sitting between them. The CDR3 runs to 17 residues. The DNA for the CDR3 is TGTGCCAGCAGTTTCGCCAGTGGGAGGGGTATGAACACTGAAGCTTTCTTT. Translated: CASSFASGRGMNTEAFF.

A note on this clonotype: A read error may account for a junction end that differs from germline. The gene calls are TRBV20-1 and TRBJ2-5, with 10 bases aligning to TRBD2. Germline-derived CDR1 and CDR2 are DFQATT and SNEGSKA (reference sequence). The CDR3 is made up of 14 amino acids. The CDR3 is CSAGERGGLETQYF. The CDR3 DNA reads as TGCAGTGCTGGAGAGCGGGGGGGTTTAGAGACCCAGTACTTC.

The chain links TRBV2 to TRBJ2-5, with D perhaps being TRBD1 or TRBD2 (5 bases each). The CDR3 length is 15 residues. Germline V gene sequence: CDR1 SNHLY, CDR2 FYNNEI. The V end lost 5 bases, the J end lost 2 bases, and 15 bases lay between the germline ends. In nucleotides, the CDR3 is TGTGCCAGCAGTCAGACCGGGACGGTACAAGAGACCCAGTACTTC. It specifies CASSQTGTVQETQYF.

In this sample, this clonotype turned up many times. The chain combines TRBV9 with TRBJ1-2; D unresolved. This CDR3 is built from 14 residues. CDR1 SGDLS and CDR2 YYNGEE come from the germline V gene. V was cut by 1 base and J by 4 bases, with 11 bases left in between. The CDR3 is CASSVQREAYGYTF. The CDR3 DNA reads TGTGCCAGCAGCGTACAGAGGGAAGCCTATGGCTACACCTTC. Full variable domain (outside the CDR3, taken from reference TRBV9 and TRBJ1-2): DSGVTQTPKHLITATGQRVTLRCSPRSGDLSVYWYQQSLDQGLQFLIQYYNGEERAKGNILERFSAQQFPDLHSELNLSSLELGDSALYFCASSVQREAYGYTFGSGTRLTVV.

The rearrangement uses TRBV11-2 and TRBJ2-5; 9 bases map to TRBD1. Germline CDR1 SGHAT, CDR2 FQNNGV. The CDR3 length is 14 residues. The ends lost 2 bases at V and 5 bases at J; junction bases unmatched: 3. The CDR3 reads CASSLRDRVETQYF. DNA for the CDR3: TGTGCCAGCAGCTTAAGGGACAGGGTGGAGACCCAGTACTTC.

This chain uses TRBV4-3 with TRBJ1-1; D is ambiguous. The CDR3 sequence is 16 residues long. Germline CDR1 is LGHNA and CDR2 is YSLEER. The V end lost 1 base, the J end lost 11 bases, and 23 bases lay between the germline ends. CDR3 coding DNA: TGCGCCAGCAGCCAAGTCCCCCCCGGGCCCACCCTAGAGGCTTTCTTT. As protein: CASSQVPPGPTLEAFF.

V usage is TRBV28 and J usage is TRBJ2-3, with 9 bases aligning to TRBD1. CDR1 and CDR2 (germline): MDHEN, SYDVKM. The length of the CDR3 is 15 residues. The trim removed 3 bases at V and 4 bases at J, leaving 5 bases unmatched. The chain's CDR3 is CASSLPGQGSDTQYF. In nucleotides, the CDR3 is TGTGCCAGCAGTTTGCCGGGACAGGGCTCAGATACGCAGTATTTT.